Below, 5 T cell receptor beta chains from the same sample are listed, as sequenced in a study of T cell changes during pregnancy in multiple sclerosis. Profiled with immunoSEQ multiplex PCR; TCRdb holds only in-frame clones, not every one. The profile shows around 77,000 clones, about nine tenths of them singletons. The specimen comprised peripheral blood, sampled in the third trimester of pregnancy. Source of these receptors: a female donor in good health, enrolled as a control in a pregnancy study.

With respect to this clone: Distinct nucleotide sequences in the sample also encode this CDR3. The gene calls are TRBV6-5 and TRBJ1-1; weak D call: TRBD1 (5 bases). The CDR3 consists of 14 residues. The ends were cut back, 0 bases at V and 1 base at J, with 6 bases in the middle. Germline-derived CDR1 and CDR2 are MNHEY and SVGAGI. CDR3 amino acids: CASSYSTGNTEAFF. The CDR3 DNA reads TGTGCCAGCAGTTACTCTACAGGGAACACTGAAGCTTTCTTT.

The chain carries TRBV10-2 and TRBJ2-7; 7 bases fit TRBD1. Looked up from germline, CDR1 is WSHSY and CDR2 is SAAADI. This CDR3 comprises 13 residues. Trimming took 3 bases from V and 2 from J; bases not matched to a gene: 1. The CDR3 reads CASSDQGAYEQYF. The DNA for the CDR3 is TGCGCCAGCAGTGACCAGGGGGCCTACGAGCAGTACTTC.

The CDR3 DNA follows: TGTGCCAGCAGTGAACCACAGGTAACCTACAATGAGCAGTTCTTC. Translation: CASSEPQVTYNEQFF. V usage is TRBV2 and J usage is TRBJ2-1, with D tentatively TRBD1 (5 bases). Germline CDR1 reads SNHLY; CDR2 reads FYNNEI. The CDR3 has 15 amino acids. The V end was cut by 2 bases, the J end by 2 bases, with 10 bases between.

The chain uses TRBV5-1 and TRBJ2-7; D unclear. The CDR3 is 15 residues long. Germline CDR1 and CDR2: SGHRS and YFSETQ. Trimming shortened V by 4 bases and J by 5 bases, and 19 bases separated the two germline ends. CDR3 amino acids: CASSPGFTLPHEQYF. CDR3 coding DNA: TGCGCCAGCAGCCCCGGGTTTACCCTTCCCCACGAGCAGTACTTC.

The chain joins TRBV19 to TRBJ1-6; 8 bases fit TRBD1. The CDR3 runs 13 residues. The trim removed 6 bases at V and 12 bases at J, leaving 7 bases unmatched. CDR1 and CDR2 from the germline V gene are LNHDA and SQIVND (reference sequence). CDR3 sequence reads: CASSDRGGEPLHF. CDR3 nucleotides: TGTGCCAGTAGCGACAGGGGAGGAGAACCCCTCCACTTT. Drawing the rest from reference TRBV19 and TRBJ1-6, the complete variable domain is DGGITQSPKYLFRKEGQNVTLSCEQNLNHDAMYWYRQDPGQGLRLIYYSQIVNDFQKGDIAEGYSVSREKKESFPLTVTSAQKNPTAFYLCASSDRGGEPLHFGNGTRLTVT.